This T cell receptor beta chain was obtained from a study of blood T cell repertoires in COVID-19. The data were produced by immunoSEQ multiplex PCR, yet TCRdb's version contains in-frame clones alone and is incomplete. The profile shows 150,000 to 200,000 clones, 82% of them singletons. Trimming left V 3 bases short and J 2 bases short, with 13 bases between. Germline V gives CDR1 MGHRA, CDR2 YSYEKL. The CDR3 covers 15 residues. The V call is TRBV4-1, the J call TRBJ2-5; perhaps TRBD2 as D (5 bases). The sample comprised peripheral blood. The clonotype originates from a woman aged 70-85 years with acute or convalescent COVID-19. The CDR3 DNA reads TGCGCCAGCAGCCAGACCTCGGGCGGGCAAGAGACCCAGTACTTC. Its translation is CASSQTSGGQETQYF.